A single sample gave rise to the 12 T cell receptor beta chains below, sequenced in a study of beta chain features in type 1 diabetes. Reverse transcribing all isolated RNA meant expressed TCRB transcripts were sequenced. The table came from immunoSEQ multiplex PCR; TCRdb's copy has only in-frame clones and leaves some out. The table lists about 900,000 clones, around a sixth of them singletons, with around 0.02% in the top ten. The sequenced material came from naive CD4+ T cells from blood. All receptors derive from a woman aged 18-35 years in good health.

The chain couples TRBV27 to TRBJ2-1; unclear D gene. The CDR3 covers 15 residues. The V end lost 2 bases, the J end lost 0 bases, and 8 bases lay between the germline ends. Germline values: CDR1 MNHEY, CDR2 SMNVEV (reference sequence). The CDR3 sequence: CASSLIPYSYNEQFF. The CDR3 DNA sequence: TGTGCCAGCAGTTTAATCCCATACTCCTACAATGAGCAGTTCTTC.

This clone has a handful of counts. The rearrangement joins TRBV5-1 to TRBJ2-1, with 7 nucleotides matching TRBD1. Germline V lookup: CDR1 SGHRS, CDR2 YFSETQ. V shed 4 bases and J 6 bases; nucleotides not matched to a gene: 10. The CDR3 has 15 residues. The CDR3 region is CASSLGGAGGNEQFF. The DNA for the CDR3 is TGCGCCAGCAGCCTTGGGGGCGCAGGGGGCAATGAGCAGTTCTTC.

This chain links TRBV4-1 with TRBJ1-4, with unresolved D. Germline V CDR1 and CDR2: MGHRA, YSYEKL. The CDR3 has 15 residues. The V end lost 3 bases, the J end lost 5 bases, and 13 bases lay between the germline ends. The CDR3 spells CASSHQLTLNEKLFF. The CDR3 DNA reads as TGCGCCAGCAGCCACCAGCTGACACTAAATGAAAAACTGTTTTTT.

The chain uses TRBV28 and TRBJ2-3; the D call may be TRBD1 or TRBD2 (6 bases each). Germline CDR1 and CDR2: MDHEN and SYDVKM. This CDR3 region has 13 residues. Trimming pared 6 bases from V and 4 bases from J, leaving 11 bases between. CDR3 residues: CASSRRGADTQYF. DNA of the CDR3: TGTGCCAGCAGCCGTAGGGGGGCAGATACGCAGTATTTT.

The V gene is TRBV7-2, the J gene TRBJ2-7; TRBD2 matches at 9 bases. The germline V gene has CDR1 SGHTA and CDR2 FQGNSA. This CDR3 has 19 amino acids. V shed 2 bases, J shed 0 bases, and the junction held 14 bases outside the gene matches. CDR3 bases: TGTGCCAGCAGCTTACTCCTCCCGGGACTAGCTTACTACTCCTACGAGCAGTACTTC. Residues: CASSLLLPGLAYYSYEQYF.

V usage is TRBV7-2 and J usage is TRBJ1-1; D is uncertain. There are 13 residues in the CDR3. CDR1 is SGHTA, CDR2 FQGNSA, per germline. V was clipped by 0 bases and J by 7 bases, with 9 bases between them. In nucleotides, the CDR3 is TGTGCCAGCAGCTTAGCCCATGGTCATGAAGCTTTCTTT. This encodes CASSLAHGHEAFF.

A single count supports this clone. This chain connects TRBV7-2 to TRBJ1-1; D is unresolved. The ends were cut back, 4 bases at V and 5 bases at J, with 17 bases in the middle. Per germline, CDR1 SGHTA and CDR2 FQGNSA. CDR3 length equals 15 residues. Written as DNA, the CDR3 is TGTGCCAGCAGCTCCGGTAGTACCTTGGGGACTGAAGCTTTCTTT. Translating gives CASSSGSTLGTEAFF.

The chain uses TRBV9 and TRBJ1-3; D is undetermined. Trimming cost V 4 bases and J 6 bases, with 5 bases left between them. Per germline, CDR1 SGDLS and CDR2 YYNGEE. The CDR3 loop spans 11 amino acids. The CDR3 is CASSHENTIYF. Here the CDR3 DNA reads TGTGCCAGCAGCCACGAAAACACCATATATTTT.

In this sample, this clone turned up a few times. The J gene is TRBJ1-1, the V gene TRBV15; 10 nucleotides line up with TRBD1. CDR1 and CDR2 from the germline V gene are LNHNV and YYDKDF (reference sequence). The CDR3 has 15 amino acids. The V and J ends lost 9 bases and 0 bases, in that order; junction bases with no gene match: 7. CDR3 sequence (DNA): TGTGCCACGGGGACAGGGGAGATAATGAACACTGAAGCTTTCTTT. This gives the protein CATGTGEIMNTEAFF. Using reference TRBV15 and TRBJ1-1 for the parts outside the CDR3, the full variable domain is DAMVIQNPRYQVTQFGKPVTLSCSQTLNHNVMYWYQQKSSQAPKLLFHYYDKDFNNEADTPDNFQSRRPNTSFCFLDIRSPGLGDTAMYLCATGTGEIMNTEAFFGQGTRLTVV.

The CDR3 DNA reads TGCGCCAGCTCTGGGTCCGGAAACACCATATATTTT. Protein product: CASSGSGNTIYF. The chain joins TRBV10-2 to TRBJ1-3; no reliable D call. The CDR3 runs to 12 residues. Germline lookup yields CDR1 WSHSY and CDR2 SAAADI. Trimming stripped 8 bases from V and 4 bases from J, with 9 bases between.

This clone was found a few times. This sequence joins TRBV15 and TRBJ2-1, with 8 bases matching TRBD2. V shed 0 bases and J 3 bases; nucleotides not matched to a gene: 1. The V gene's germline CDR1 is LNHNV and CDR2 YYDKDF (reference sequence). The CDR3 loop spans 15 amino acids. The CDR3 nucleotides are TGTGCCACCAGCAGAGAAACTAGCGGCTACAATGAGCAGTTCTTC. It yields the protein CATSRETSGYNEQFF.

J is TRBJ2-1 and V is TRBV11-2; 9 bases agree with TRBD2. V lost 8 bases and J lost 5; bases outside the gene matches: 16. This CDR3 spans 17 amino acids. Germline CDR1 is SGHAT and CDR2 is FQNNGV. This CDR3 is CASRRIPLAGFDNEQFF. CDR3 coding DNA: TGTGCCAGCCGGAGAATCCCTCTAGCGGGATTCGACAATGAGCAGTTCTTC.